What follows describes a single TCR beta chain. TCRdb processed the 5' RACE reads anew with MiXCR; each CDR3 protein has one entry. The sample gives 55,000 or so distinct CDR3 sequences, less than 8% of which show up once; 24% is in the top ten. The data are from a study of T cells after yellow fever vaccination. Across the study: With SMART-Seq v4 Ultra Low Input, the fractions containing low cell numbers were prepared. Findings and caveats of the study: Weaker overall, the secondary response nonetheless peaked faster (day 5 versus 15).

V trimming: 3 bases; J trimming: 5 bases; junction bases outside the gene matches: 10. Germline V CDR1 and CDR2: MNHEY, SVGAGI. CDR3 size: 16 residues. The TCR originated in a man aged 18 to 29 who received the YFV17D yellow fever vaccine. The sample consisted of CD8+ T cells not binding an NS4B(214-222) dextramer, sorted from PBMCs, taken more than 40 days after the first yellow fever vaccination. The rearrangement joins TRBV6-5 to TRBJ2-4; TRBD2 matches 7 bases. CDR3 bases: TGTGCCAGCAGTTATCGGGGGGTGGGCCGGGAAAACATTCAGTACTTC. It codes for CASSYRGVGRENIQYF.